This is a list of T cell receptor beta chains from one sample in a study of shared clonotypes between healthy human individuals. TCRdb's table, derived via immunoSEQ multiplex PCR, lists solely in-frame clones and lacks some. Among around 640,000 clones, about 95% were seen once, and the ten largest hold around 0.1%. Sequencing used naive CD8+ T cells sorted from blood. The receptor set was obtained from a woman between 25 and 40 years old in good health. Each CDR3 is given with its conserved first and last residue. The D gene is left open where the match is weak. Size is omitted from some rows. Given values are once, few, many or a class for expanded clones.

clone size	D gene	V gene	J gene	CDR3 protein	CDR3 DNA
-	-	TRBV15	TRBJ1-5	CATSLEMTNSRSNQPQHF	TGTGCCACCAGCCTAGAGATGACAAACAGCCGAAGCAATCAGCCCCAGCATTTT
-	-	TRBV14	TRBJ1-1	CASSQEGGYTEAFF	TGTGCCAGCAGCCAAGAGGGGGGGTACACTGAAGCTTTCTTT
-	-	TRBV27	TRBJ2-2	CASSQDGQYTGELFF	TGTGCCAGCAGTCAAGACGGACAGTACACCGGGGAGCTGTTTTTT
-	TRBD1	TRBV30	TRBJ1-3	CAWHWTGVGNTIYF	TGTGCCTGGCATTGGACAGGGGTCGGAAACACCATATATTTT
-	-	TRBV7-3	TRBJ2-1	CASSSDPPGSHTYEQFF	TGTGCCAGCAGCTCCGACCCCCCAGGGTCCCATACCTATGAGCAGTTCTTC
-	-	TRBV5-6	TRBJ2-3	CASSQTPVSLDTQYF	TGTGCCAGCAGCCAGACCCCCGTCAGCTTGGATACGCAGTATTTT
-	-	TRBV27	TRBJ2-7	CASSLSPGELYEQYF	TGTGCCAGCAGTTTATCCCCGGGGGAGCTTTACGAGCAGTACTTC
-	TRBD1	TRBV13	TRBJ1-1	CASSLGQGGGSEAFF	TGTGCCAGCAGCTTGGGACAGGGAGGGGGCTCTGAAGCTTTCTTT
-	TRBD2	TRBV6-5	TRBJ2-5	CASGLLAGVKETQYF	TGTGCCAGCGGATTACTAGCGGGAGTGAAAGAGACCCAGTACTTC
-	-	TRBV20-1	TRBJ2-7	CSARLVTEQYF	TGCAGTGCTAGACTAGTTACCGAGCAGTACTTC
-	TRBD2	TRBV9	TRBJ2-1	CASSDPREGVSVYNEQFF	TGTGCCAGCAGCGATCCCAGGGAGGGAGTTAGCGTCTACAATGAGCAGTTCTTC
-	-	TRBV28	TRBJ2-7	CASSLLNPGIYEQYF	TGTGCCAGCAGTTTATTAAACCCAGGCATCTACGAGCAGTACTTC
once	TRBD2	TRBV28	TRBJ2-7	CASSLAGDYEQYF	TGTGCCAGCAGTCTAGCGGGAGACTACGAGCAGTACTTC
-	-	TRBV7-6	TRBJ1-5	CASSLGDYQPQHF	TGTGCCAGCAGCTTAGGGGATTATCAGCCCCAGCATTTT
-	-	TRBV5-1	TRBJ2-7	CASSLGRTYEQYF	TGCGCCAGCAGCTTGGGCAGAACCTACGAGCAGTACTTC
-	TRBD2	TRBV11-2	TRBJ2-7	CASSLSAGGSPEQYF	TGTGCCAGCAGCTTATCAGCGGGAGGATCCCCCGAGCAGTACTTC
-	TRBD2	TRBV6-5	TRBJ2-5	CASRTAGGETQYF	TGTGCCAGCAGAACCGCGGGAGGAGAGACCCAGTACTTC
-	-	TRBV12-5	TRBJ2-3	CASEDSLTDTQYF	TGTGCTAGTGAAGACAGCCTCACAGATACGCAGTATTTT
-	-	TRBV5-6	TRBJ2-1	CASSLWIDVDFEQFF	TGTGCCAGCAGCTTGTGGATCGATGTAGATTTTGAGCAGTTCTTC
-	-	TRBV6-1	TRBJ2-3	CASSEETGDTQYF	TGTGCCAGCAGTGAAGAAACAGGAGATACGCAGTATTTT
-	-	TRBV7-8	TRBJ2-7	CASSLEGGRSYEQYF	TGTGCCAGCAGCTTAGAGGGCGGAAGGAGCTACGAGCAGTACTTC
once	-	TRBV27	TRBJ2-7	CASSLGGSSYEQYF	TGTGCCAGCAGTTTAGGAGGGAGCTCCTACGAGCAGTACTTC
-	-	TRBV6-5	TRBJ2-7	CASKGHEQYF	TGTGCCAGCAAGGGGCACGAGCAGTACTTC
-	TRBD2	TRBV7-2	TRBJ2-3	CASSLARGEQDTQYF	TGTGCCAGCAGCTTAGCTCGGGGGGAGCAAGATACGCAGTATTTT
-	-	TRBV6-6	TRBJ1-2	CASSYSRVDGYTF	TGTGCCAGCAGTTACAGCAGGGTCGATGGCTACACCTTC
-	-	TRBV13	TRBJ2-2	CASSLSRSTGELFF	TGTGCCAGCAGCTTAAGTCGAAGCACCGGGGAGCTGTTTTTT
once	-	TRBV6-5	TRBJ2-7	CASSLGTLGSYEQYF	TGTGCCAGCAGCCTTGGGACCTTGGGGTCCTACGAGCAGTACTTC
-	TRBD1	TRBV2	TRBJ1-2	CASSGQGANYGYTF	TGTGCCAGCAGCGGACAGGGAGCAAACTATGGCTACACCTTC
few	TRBD1	TRBV28	TRBJ1-5	CASSPMGQFYSNQPQHF	TGTGCCAGCAGTCCCATGGGACAGTTCTATAGCAATCAGCCCCAGCATTTT
-	-	TRBV28	TRBJ2-7	CASSWALPSYEQYF	TGTGCCAGCAGTTGGGCACTTCCATCCTACGAGCAGTACTTC
once	TRBD2	TRBV27	TRBJ2-7	CASSPIAGAAYEQYF	TGTGCCAGCAGTCCCATAGCGGGAGCGGCTTACGAGCAGTACTTC
-	TRBD2	TRBV27	TRBJ2-1	CASTTGTSGDNEQFF	TGTGCCAGTACTACCGGGACTAGCGGTGACAATGAGCAGTTCTTC
-	-	TRBV28	TRBJ1-5	CAVNSGAGPHQPQHF	TGTGCAGTGAATTCAGGGGCCGGTCCTCATCAGCCCCAGCATTTT
-	TRBD1	TRBV28	TRBJ2-7	CASSGGFEQYF	TGTGCCAGCTCAGGGGGCTTCGAGCAGTACTTC
-	-	TRBV27	TRBJ2-7	CASSLSGGTSYEQYF	TGTGCCAGCAGTTTAAGTGGCGGGACCTCCTACGAGCAGTACTTC
-	-	TRBV19	TRBJ2-7	CASSPDSLLYEQYF	TGTGCCAGTAGTCCCGACAGTTTACTCTACGAGCAGTACTTC
-	-	TRBV13	TRBJ2-1	CASSLGSDEQFF	TGTGCCAGCAGCTTAGGGTCGGATGAGCAGTTCTTC
-	-	TRBV2	TRBJ1-1	CASKQGTEAFF	TGTGCCAGCAAACAGGGAACTGAAGCTTTCTTT
-	-	TRBV7-7	TRBJ2-1	CASSLGGTHPYNEQFF	TGTGCCAGCAGCTTAGGCGGGACACACCCTTACAATGAGCAGTTCTTC